Here is one TCR beta chain with its context. With a J-beta primer mix and a sample-barcoded 5' primer, a second PCR ran roughly 6 to 11 cycles. TCRdb redid the calling of the 5' RACE reads with MiXCR, one entry per CDR3 protein. The sample lists roughly 730,000 distinct CDR3 sequences; more than 55% were seen once. These data are taken from a study of blood T cells in healthy people across ages. V gave up 1 base and J gave up 6 bases; unmatched junction bases: 5. The CDR3 contains 15 residues. Germline CDR1 is SGDLS and CDR2 is YYNGEE. The sample comprised blood. The rearrangement links TRBV9 to TRBJ2-3, with 10 bases lining up with TRBD2. The sequence came from a man aged 35 to 55 in good health. For the CDR3, the DNA is TGTGCCAGCAGCGTATCCGGGACTAGCGTGGATACGCAGTATTTT. Its translation: CASSVSGTSVDTQYF.